This T cell receptor (beta chain) was recovered during a study of blood T cell repertoires in COVID-19. Turning to the study itself: Material from acute and convalescent COVID-19 was sourced from the United States, Italy and Spain.

Libraries were prepared by immunoSEQ multiplex PCR; TCRdb keeps only in-frame clonotypes and omits some of them. The sample carries some 220,000 clones, around 85% recorded once. The ends lost 4 bases at V and 4 bases at J; junction bases unmatched: 3. In germline, CDR1 is SGHRS, CDR2 YFSETQ. This CDR3 comprises 14 residues. V usage is TRBV5-1 and J usage is TRBJ1-4; TRBD1 matches 8 bases. Material for sequencing was peripheral blood. The TCR was taken from a woman aged 55-70 years with active or convalescent COVID-19. CDR3 in DNA: TGCGCCAGCAGCCCCAGGGGGCGTAATGAAAAACTGTTTTTT. Protein: CASSPRGRNEKLFF.